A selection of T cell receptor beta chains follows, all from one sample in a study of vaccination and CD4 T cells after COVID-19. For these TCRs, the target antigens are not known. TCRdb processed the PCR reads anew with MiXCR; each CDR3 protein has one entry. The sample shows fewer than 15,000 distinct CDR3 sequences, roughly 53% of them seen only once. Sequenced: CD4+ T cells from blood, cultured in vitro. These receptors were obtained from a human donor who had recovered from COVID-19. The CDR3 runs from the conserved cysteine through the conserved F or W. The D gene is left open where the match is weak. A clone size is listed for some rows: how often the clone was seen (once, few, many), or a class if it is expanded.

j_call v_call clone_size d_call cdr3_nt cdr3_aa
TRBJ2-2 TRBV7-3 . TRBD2 TGTGCCAGCAGTCCCAGCGGGAGAGACACCGGGGAGCTGTTTTTT CASSPSGRDTGELFF
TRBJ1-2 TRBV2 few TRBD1 TGTGCCAGCAGGCGGGACAGTAACTATGGCTACACCTTC CASRRDSNYGYTF
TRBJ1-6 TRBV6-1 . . TGTGTCAGCAGTGAATTTGTGGCGAGGGGCTCCTACAATTCACCCCTCCACTTT CVSSEFVARGSYNSPLHF
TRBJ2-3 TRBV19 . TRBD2 TGTGCCAGTAGTCCAGGTGGTCTAGCGGGAGGAACCACAGATACGCAGTATTTT CASSPGGLAGGTTDTQYF
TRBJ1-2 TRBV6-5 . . TGTGCCAGCAGTTACGGTTTTGGGGGGGGCGGTCGTGGCTACACCTTC CASSYGFGGGGRGYTF
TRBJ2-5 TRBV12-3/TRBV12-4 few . TGTGCCAGCAGTTTAAGGTTGACGGGGGTGGGGGAGACCCAGTACTTC CASSLRLTGVGETQYF
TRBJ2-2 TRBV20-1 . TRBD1 TGCAGTGCCCTAGCATCCGGACAGGGACGTTCAGCCGGGGAGCTGTTTTTT CSALASGQGRSAGELFF
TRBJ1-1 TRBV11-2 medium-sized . TGTGCCAGCAGCTTATTCGGAAAGAACACTGAAGCTTTCTTT CASSLFGKNTEAFF
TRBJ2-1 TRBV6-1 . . TGTGCCAGCACTAGGGGGACCAATGAGCAGTTCTTC CASTRGTNEQFF
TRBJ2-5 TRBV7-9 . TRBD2 TGTGCCAGCAGCATCCCTAGCGGGAGGAGAGAGACCCAGTACTTC CASSIPSGRRETQYF
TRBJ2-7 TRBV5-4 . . TGTGCCAGCAGCTTGGAAATTCGGACAGTCTCCTACGAGCAGTACTTC CASSLEIRTVSYEQYF
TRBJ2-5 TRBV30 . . TGTGCCTGGAGGGACTTCCAAGAGACCCAGTACTTC CAWRDFQETQYF
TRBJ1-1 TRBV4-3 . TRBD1 TGCGCCAGCAGCCAAGATTGGGCAGGGGGGAACACTGAAGCTTTCTTT CASSQDWAGGNTEAFF
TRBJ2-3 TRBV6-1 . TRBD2 TGTGCCAGCAGTCTAGCGGGAGTGCGGGCAGATACGCAGTATTTT CASSLAGVRADTQYF
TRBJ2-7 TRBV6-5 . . TGTGCCAGCAGTTATGCTGGGGGGTACGAGCAGTACTTC CASSYAGGYEQYF
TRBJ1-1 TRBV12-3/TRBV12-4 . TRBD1 TGTGCCAATATCCACTCGACAGGGGTGAGCACTGAAGCTTTCTTT CANIHSTGVSTEAFF
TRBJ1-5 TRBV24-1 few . TGTGCCACCAGTGACCACCGGGCGGGGTTTAATCAGCCCCAGCATTTT CATSDHRAGFNQPQHF
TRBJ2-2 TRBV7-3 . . TGTGCCAGCAGCTTACGCGGGACCGGGGAGCTGTTTTTT CASSLRGTGELFF
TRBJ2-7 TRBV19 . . TGTGCCAGTAGTATAGAACTTCTTGGCGAGCAGTACTTC CASSIELLGEQYF
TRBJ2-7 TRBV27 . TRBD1 TGTGCCAGCAGTACTCGACAGGGGGAACACGAGCAGTACTTC CASSTRQGEHEQYF
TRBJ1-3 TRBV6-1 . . TGTGCCAGCAGGAGACAACTCTCTGGAAACACCATATATTTT CASRRQLSGNTIYF
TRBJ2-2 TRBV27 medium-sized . TGTGCCAGCAGATCCTGGGGCGCCGGGGAGCTGTTTTTT CASRSWGAGELFF
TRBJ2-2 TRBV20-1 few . TGCAGTGCTAGAATGGCGGGAAGGGCCGGGGAGCTGTTTTTT CSARMAGRAGELFF
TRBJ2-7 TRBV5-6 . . TGTGCCAGCAGCTTGATTCTCAAGGGACAACAGGTTTTC CASSLILKGQQVF
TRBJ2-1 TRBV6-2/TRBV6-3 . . TGTGCCAGCAGCGATATCTACACCGGTGAGCAGTTCTTC CASSDIYTGEQFF
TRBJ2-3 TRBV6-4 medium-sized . TGTGCCAGCAGTGACGGGAGCACAGATACGCAGTATTTT CASSDGSTDTQYF
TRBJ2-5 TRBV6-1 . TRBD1 TGTGCCAGCCAGACAGGGGGCCAAGAGACCCAGTACTTC CASQTGGQETQYF
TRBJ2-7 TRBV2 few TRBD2 TGTGCCAGCAGTGTAGTTAGGGACCGACTCGCGGGAGCTTACGAGCAGTACTTC CASSVVRDRLAGAYEQYF
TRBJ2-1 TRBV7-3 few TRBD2 TGTGCCAGCAGATCGCCGGGACTAGCGGACAATGAGCAGTTCTTC CASRSPGLADNEQFF
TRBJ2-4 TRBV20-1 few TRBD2 TGCAGTGCTAACCCCACTAGCGGGAGCGACATTCAGTACTTC CSANPTSGSDIQYF
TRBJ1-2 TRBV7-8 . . TGTGCCAGCAGCGACCGACGGGAACCTGATGGCTACACCTTC CASSDRREPDGYTF
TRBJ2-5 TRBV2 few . TGTGCCAGCAGTAACCACCAAAGGGAGACCCAGTACTTC CASSNHQRETQYF
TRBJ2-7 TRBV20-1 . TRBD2 TGCAGTGCTACGGGGACTAGCGGAGACTCCTACGAGCAGTACTTC CSATGTSGDSYEQYF
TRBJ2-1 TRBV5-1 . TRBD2 TGCGCCAGCAGCCGATCCGGGACTAGCGGGAGTTTCTACAATGAGCAGTTCTTC CASSRSGTSGSFYNEQFF
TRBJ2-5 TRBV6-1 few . TGTGCCAGCAGTAACCGGGGGCGCGCGGAGACCCAGTACTTC CASSNRGRAETQYF
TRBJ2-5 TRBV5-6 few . TGTGCCAGCAGCTTAAGGGGAGGAGAGACCCAGTACTTC CASSLRGGETQYF
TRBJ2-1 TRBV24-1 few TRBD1 TGTGCCACCAGTGATAATCAGGGGGCCCGGGGGTTACACAATGAGCAGTTCTTC CATSDNQGARGLHNEQFF